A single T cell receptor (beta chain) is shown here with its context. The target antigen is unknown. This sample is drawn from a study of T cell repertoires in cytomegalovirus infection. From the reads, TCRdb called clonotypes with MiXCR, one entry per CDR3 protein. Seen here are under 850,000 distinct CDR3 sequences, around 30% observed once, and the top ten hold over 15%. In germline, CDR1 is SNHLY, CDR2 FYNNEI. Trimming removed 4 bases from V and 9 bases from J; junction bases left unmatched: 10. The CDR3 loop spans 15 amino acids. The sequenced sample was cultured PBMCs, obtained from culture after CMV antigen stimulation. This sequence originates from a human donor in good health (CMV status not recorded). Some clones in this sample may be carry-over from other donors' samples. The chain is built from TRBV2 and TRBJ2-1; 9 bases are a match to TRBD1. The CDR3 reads CASSATRTGDGEQFF. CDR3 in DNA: TGTGCCAGCAGTGCCACACGGACAGGGGATGGTGAGCAGTTCTTC.